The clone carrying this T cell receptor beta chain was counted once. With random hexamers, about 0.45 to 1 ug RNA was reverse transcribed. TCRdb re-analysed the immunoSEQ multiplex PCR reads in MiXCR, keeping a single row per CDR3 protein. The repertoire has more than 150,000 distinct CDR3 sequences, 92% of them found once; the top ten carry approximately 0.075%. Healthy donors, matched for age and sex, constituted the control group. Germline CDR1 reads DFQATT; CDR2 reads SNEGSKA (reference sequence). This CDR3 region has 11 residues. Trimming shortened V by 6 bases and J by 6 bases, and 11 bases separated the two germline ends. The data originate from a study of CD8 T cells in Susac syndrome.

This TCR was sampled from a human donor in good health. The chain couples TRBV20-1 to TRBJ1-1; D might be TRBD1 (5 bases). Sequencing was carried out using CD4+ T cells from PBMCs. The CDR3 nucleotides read TGCAGTGCCCAACCGGGGGCTGAAGCTTTCTTT. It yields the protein CSAQPGAEAFF.